This T cell receptor (beta chain) was profiled in a study of T cells in Graves' hyperthyroidism and ophthalmopathy. Study as a whole: Peripheral blood sampling occurred at initial diagnosis, before any treatment. Study observations and caveats: Ophthalmopathy cases were set apart from stable hyperthyroidism by a 13 V-J model.

CDR3 size: 18 residues. Germline-derived CDR1 and CDR2 are DFQATT and SNEGSKA (reference sequence). V dropped 0 bases and J dropped 4; count of bases not matched to a gene: 10. In this sample, this clonotype turned up many times. Its antigen remains unidentified. TCR beta CDR3 sequences were amplified from RNA transcripts. Researchers ran a first-round RT-PCR on the TCR CDR3 using the HTBI primer set. Each CDR3 protein is one row after TCRdb ran MiXCR on the multiplex PCR reads. The sample has approximately 630,000 distinct CDR3 sequences, around 15% seen once. The rearrangement uses TRBV20-1 and TRBJ2-1; 12 nucleotides match TRBD2. Material: blood. The TCR was taken from a woman in her twenties or thirties with Graves' hyperthyroidism. CDR3 in amino acids: CSARDSRLAGVRYNEQFF. The CDR3 bases are TGCAGTGCTAGAGATTCGAGACTAGCGGGAGTAAGGTACAATGAGCAGTTCTTC.